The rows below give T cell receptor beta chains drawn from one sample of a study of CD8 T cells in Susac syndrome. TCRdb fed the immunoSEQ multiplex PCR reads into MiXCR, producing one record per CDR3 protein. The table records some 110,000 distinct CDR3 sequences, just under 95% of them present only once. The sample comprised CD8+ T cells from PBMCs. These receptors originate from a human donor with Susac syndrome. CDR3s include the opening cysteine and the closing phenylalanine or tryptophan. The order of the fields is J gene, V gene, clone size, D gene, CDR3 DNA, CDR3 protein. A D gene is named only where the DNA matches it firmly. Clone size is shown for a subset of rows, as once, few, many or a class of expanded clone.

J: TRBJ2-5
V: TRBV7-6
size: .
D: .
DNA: TGTGCCAGCAGCTATACCGCAAGGAAAGAGACCCAGTACTTC
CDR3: CASSYTARKETQYF

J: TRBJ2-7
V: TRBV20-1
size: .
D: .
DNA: TGCAGTGCCCAGGGGGGGCCGCGGGAAACCTACGAGCAGTACTTC
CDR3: CSAQGGPRETYEQYF

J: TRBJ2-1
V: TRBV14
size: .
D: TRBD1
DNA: TGTGCCAGCAGCCCATACAGGGGCGGGCAGTTCTTC
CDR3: CASSPYRGGQFF

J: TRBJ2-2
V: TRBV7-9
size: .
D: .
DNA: TGTGCCAGCAGCTTCGGCAGGGGTACCCCCGGGGAGCTGTTTTTT
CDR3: CASSFGRGTPGELFF

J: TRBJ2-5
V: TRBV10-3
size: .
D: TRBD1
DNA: TGTGCCGCTCAAGACAGGGTCCAAGAGACCCAGTACTTC
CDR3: CAAQDRVQETQYF

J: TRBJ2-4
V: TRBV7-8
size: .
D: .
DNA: TGTGCCAGCAGCTCCCCCCGGGGGCCCAAAAACATTCAGTACTTC
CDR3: CASSSPRGPKNIQYF

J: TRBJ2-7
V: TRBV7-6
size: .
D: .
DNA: TGTGCCAGCAGCTTAGTCCTGGGGGAGCGGGAGCAGTACTTC
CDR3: CASSLVLGEREQYF

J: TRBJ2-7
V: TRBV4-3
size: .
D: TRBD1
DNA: TGCGCCAGCAGCCAAGATTCGGGACAGGGGCGCTACGAGCAGTACTTC
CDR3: CASSQDSGQGRYEQYF

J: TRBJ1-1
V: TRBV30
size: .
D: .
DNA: TGTGCCTGGGTACCCCCCCGTCGAGGGGACCCTGAAGCTTTCTTT
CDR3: CAWVPPRRGDPEAFF

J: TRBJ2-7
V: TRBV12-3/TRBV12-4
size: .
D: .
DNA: TGTGCCAGCAGTCTGTCCAACCTCTACGAGCAGTACTTC
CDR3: CASSLSNLYEQYF

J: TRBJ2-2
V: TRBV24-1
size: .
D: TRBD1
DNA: TGTGCCACCAGTGACCCGACAGGGGGCGGCACCGGGGAGCTGTTTTTT
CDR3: CATSDPTGGGTGELFF

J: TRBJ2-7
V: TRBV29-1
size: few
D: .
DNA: TGCAGCGTTGAGGGGGGAAGGACCTACGAGCAGTACTTC
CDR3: CSVEGGRTYEQYF

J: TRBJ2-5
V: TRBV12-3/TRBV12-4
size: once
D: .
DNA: TGTGCCAGCAGTTTCCCCGGCGAGACCCAGTACTTC
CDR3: CASSFPGETQYF

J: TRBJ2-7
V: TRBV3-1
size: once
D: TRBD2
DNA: TGTGCCAGCAGCCCCAAAGGACTAGGTGTCTACGAGCAGTACTTC
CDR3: CASSPKGLGVYEQYF

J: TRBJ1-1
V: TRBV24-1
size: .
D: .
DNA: TGTGCCACCAGTGGCGTCGGCAACTTCCTGTTCTTT
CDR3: CATSGVGNFLFF

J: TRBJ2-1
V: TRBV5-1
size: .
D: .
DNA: TGCGCCAGCAGCCCGTATCAGGACTACAATGAGCAGTTCTTC
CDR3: CASSPYQDYNEQFF

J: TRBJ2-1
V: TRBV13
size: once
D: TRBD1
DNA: TGTGCCAGCAGCCTTGGGGATCCGGGGCCAGGGGGAAATGAGCAGTTCTTC
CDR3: CASSLGDPGPGGNEQFF

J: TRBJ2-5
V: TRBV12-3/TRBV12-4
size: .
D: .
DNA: TGTGCCAGCAGTTCAACCCCACGAGAGACCCAGTACTTC
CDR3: CASSSTPRETQYF

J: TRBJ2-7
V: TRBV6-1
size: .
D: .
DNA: TGTGCCAGCAGCGACAGCGTAAGCTCCTACGAGCAGTACTTC
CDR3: CASSDSVSSYEQYF

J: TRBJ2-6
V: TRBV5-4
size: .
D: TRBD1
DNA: TGTGCCAGCAGCACGACAGGGGCAGGTGGGGCCAACGTCCTGACTTTC
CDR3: CASSTTGAGGANVLTF

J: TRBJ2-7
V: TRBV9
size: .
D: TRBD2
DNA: TGTGCCAGCAGCGTAGCGGGGGGGCCGGACGAGCAGTACTTC
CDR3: CASSVAGGPDEQYF

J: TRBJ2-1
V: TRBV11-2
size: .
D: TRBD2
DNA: TGTGCCAGCAGCGATCGGGGGGCCTACAATGAGCAGTTCTTC
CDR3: CASSDRGAYNEQFF